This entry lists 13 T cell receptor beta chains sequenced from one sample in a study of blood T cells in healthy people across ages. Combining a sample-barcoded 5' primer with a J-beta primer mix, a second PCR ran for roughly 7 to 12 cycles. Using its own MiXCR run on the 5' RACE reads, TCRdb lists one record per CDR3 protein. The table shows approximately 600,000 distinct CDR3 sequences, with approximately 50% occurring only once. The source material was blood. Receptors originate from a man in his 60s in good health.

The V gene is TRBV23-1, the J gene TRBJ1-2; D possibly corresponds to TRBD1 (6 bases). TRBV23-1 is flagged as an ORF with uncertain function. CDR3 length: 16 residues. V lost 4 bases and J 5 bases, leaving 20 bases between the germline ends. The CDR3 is CASSPSGGQGGYGYTF. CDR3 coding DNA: TGCGCCAGCAGTCCCTCCGGGGGCCAGGGAGGATATGGCTACACCTTC.

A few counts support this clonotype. Written as DNA, the CDR3 is TGCAGTGCTAGAGAGGGACTGGCCGTGCAGACCCAGTACTTC. Translation: CSAREGLAVQTQYF. The chain has TRBV20-1 and TRBJ2-5, with a tentative D call TRBD2 (6 bases). The CDR3 runs 14 residues. Germline assignment: CDR1 DFQATT and CDR2 SNEGSKA (reference sequence). The V end was cut by 0 bases, the J end by 6 bases, with 14 bases between.

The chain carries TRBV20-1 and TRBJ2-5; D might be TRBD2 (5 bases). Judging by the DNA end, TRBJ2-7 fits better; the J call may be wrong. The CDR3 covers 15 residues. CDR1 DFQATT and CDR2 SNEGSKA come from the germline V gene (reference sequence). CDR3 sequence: CSATPGGAVSYEQYF. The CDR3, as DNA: TGCAGTGCTACGCCTGGAGGCGCTGTCTCCTACGAGCAGTACTTC.

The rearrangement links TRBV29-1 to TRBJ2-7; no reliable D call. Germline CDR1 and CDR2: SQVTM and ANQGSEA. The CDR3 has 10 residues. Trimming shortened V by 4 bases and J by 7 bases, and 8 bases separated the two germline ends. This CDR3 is CSVGEEEQYF. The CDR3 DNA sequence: TGCAGCGTTGGGGAAGAAGAGCAGTACTTC.

CDR3 residues: CASSHGTATYEQYF. DNA for the CDR3: TGTGCCAGCAGCCACGGGACGGCGACCTACGAGCAGTACTTC. This chain uses TRBV3-1 with TRBJ2-7, with D possibly called TRBD1 or TRBD2 (5 bases each). The CDR3 covers 14 residues. Trimming stripped 3 bases from V and 2 bases from J, with 11 bases between. Germline CDR1 is LGHDT and CDR2 is YNNKEL (reference sequence).

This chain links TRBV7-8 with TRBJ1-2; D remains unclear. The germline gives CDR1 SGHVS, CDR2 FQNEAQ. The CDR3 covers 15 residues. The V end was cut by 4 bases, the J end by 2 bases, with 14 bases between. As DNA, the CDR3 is TGTGCCAGCAGCTCCCATGCTGCAAGAAACTATGGCTACACCTTC. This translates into CASSSHAARNYGYTF.

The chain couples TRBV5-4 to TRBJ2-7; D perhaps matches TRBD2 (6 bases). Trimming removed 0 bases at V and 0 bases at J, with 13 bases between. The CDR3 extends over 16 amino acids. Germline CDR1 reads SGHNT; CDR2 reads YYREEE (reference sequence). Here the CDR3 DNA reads TGTGCCAGCAGCTTGGTCGGGACTCAAAGCTCCTACGAGCAGTACTTC. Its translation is CASSLVGTQSSYEQYF.

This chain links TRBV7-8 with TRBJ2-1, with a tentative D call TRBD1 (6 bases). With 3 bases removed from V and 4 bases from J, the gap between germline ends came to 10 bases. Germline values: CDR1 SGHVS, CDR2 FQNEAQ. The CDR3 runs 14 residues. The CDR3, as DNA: TGTGCCAGCAGCTTTTCCAGGGGATACAATGAGCAGTTCTTC. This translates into CASSFSRGYNEQFF.

CDR3 nucleotides: TGCAGCGTTGGGTTCTCTGAAGCTTTCTTT. This translates into CSVGFSEAFF. The chain recombines TRBV29-1 with TRBJ1-1; D gene uncertain. Germline CDR1 SQVTM, CDR2 ANQGSEA. V lost 4 bases and J lost 6, with 6 bases in between. This CDR3 has 10 amino acids. Using reference TRBV29-1 and TRBJ1-1 for the parts outside the CDR3, the full variable domain is SAVISQKPSRDICQRGTSLTIQCQVDSQVTMMFWYRQQPGQSLTLIATANQGSEATYESGFVIDKFPISRPNLTFSTLTVSNMSPEDSSIYLCSVGFSEAFFGQGTRLTVV.

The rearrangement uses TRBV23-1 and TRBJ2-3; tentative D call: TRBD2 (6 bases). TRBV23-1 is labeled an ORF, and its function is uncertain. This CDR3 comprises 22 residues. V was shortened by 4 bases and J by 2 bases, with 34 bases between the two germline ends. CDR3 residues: CASSRSKRGPKIARTTTDTQYF. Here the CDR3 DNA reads TGCGCCAGCAGTCGATCTAAACGAGGACCGAAAATAGCCAGGACTACCACAGATACGCAGTATTTT.

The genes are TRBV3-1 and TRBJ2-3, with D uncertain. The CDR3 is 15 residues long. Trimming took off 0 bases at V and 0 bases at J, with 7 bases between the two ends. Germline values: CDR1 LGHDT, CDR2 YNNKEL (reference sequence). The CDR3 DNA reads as TGTGCCAGCAGCCAAGACACAGCTAGCACAGATACGCAGTATTTT. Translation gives CASSQDTASTDTQYF.

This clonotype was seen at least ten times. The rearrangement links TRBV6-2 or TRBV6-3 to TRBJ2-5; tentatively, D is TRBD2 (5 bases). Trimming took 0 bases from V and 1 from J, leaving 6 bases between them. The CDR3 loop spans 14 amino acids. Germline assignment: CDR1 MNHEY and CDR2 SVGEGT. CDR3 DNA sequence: TGTGCCAGCAGTTACTCACGGGGCCAAGAGACCCAGTACTTC. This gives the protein CASSYSRGQETQYF.

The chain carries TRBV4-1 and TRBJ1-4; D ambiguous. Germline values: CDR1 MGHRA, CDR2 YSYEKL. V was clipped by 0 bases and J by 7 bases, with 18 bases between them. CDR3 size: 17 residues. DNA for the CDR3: TGCGCCAGCAGCCAAGACCCTTTGAGGACCCGGCGTGAAAAACTGTTTTTT. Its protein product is CASSQDPLRTRREKLFF.